This T cell receptor beta chain was documented in a study of blood T cell repertoires in COVID-19. About the research overall: From T cells, B-cell-depleted T cells, or PBMCs came the material, which was cDNA or gDNA.

Losses at the gene ends were 6 bases for V and 4 bases for J; bases not matched to a gene: 5. The CDR3 is made up of 14 amino acids. The V gene's germline CDR1 is MDHEN and CDR2 SYDVKM. Clones were sequenced by immunoSEQ multiplex PCR, and TCRdb holds only the in-frame ones, with some missing. The repertoire holds approximately 250,000 clones, with more than 75% as singletons. Participants were aged about 18 to 89 years from roughly 25 US areas. This receptor was identified in a woman aged 55-69 years in a cohort exposed to, infected with or recovered from COVID-19 (not recorded which). The rearrangement uses TRBV28 and TRBJ2-5; the match to TRBD1 covers 10 bases. Input material: PBMCs or T cells enriched from blood (not recorded which). The CDR3 here is CASRGQGRGETQYF. CDR3 nucleotide sequence: TGTGCCAGCAGGGGACAGGGGCGAGGAGAGACCCAGTACTTC.